The source of this T cell receptor beta chain is a study of T-cell memory formation after mild COVID-19. For the study at large: Clustering of TCRs was largely donor specific.

In the case of this clonotype: Antigen specificity is unknown.

CDR1 is KGHDR and CDR2 is SFDVKD in the germline V gene. The CDR3 is made up of 14 amino acids. V was trimmed by 7 bases and J by 5 bases, leaving 14 bases between them. Constant-segment primers were used for 5'RACE, and the resulting TCR alpha and TCR beta cDNA libraries carried sample barcodes and UMIs. TCRdb reanalysed the 5' RACE reads using MiXCR and keeps one entry per CDR3 protein. The table lists roughly 400,000 distinct CDR3 sequences, 18% of them singletons, with about 22% in the top ten. Whole-study findings and limits: For second-wave clones that peaked at day 37, SARS-CoV-2 specificity went unverified. Contracting CD8+ clones were enriched in EMRA, CD4+ mainly in CM and EM.

The material sequenced was PBMCs or a T cell subset sorted from them (not recorded which). This chain links TRBV24-1 with TRBJ2-1, with D maybe TRBD2 (7 bases). The TCR originated in a man between 18 and 35 years old who had mild COVID-19 (a few samples of this study predate the infection). Cell type and time point are not known. For the CDR3, the DNA is TGTGCCACCAGAGCGGGGAGGGGGGACAATGAGCAGTTCTTC. It specifies CATRAGRGDNEQFF.